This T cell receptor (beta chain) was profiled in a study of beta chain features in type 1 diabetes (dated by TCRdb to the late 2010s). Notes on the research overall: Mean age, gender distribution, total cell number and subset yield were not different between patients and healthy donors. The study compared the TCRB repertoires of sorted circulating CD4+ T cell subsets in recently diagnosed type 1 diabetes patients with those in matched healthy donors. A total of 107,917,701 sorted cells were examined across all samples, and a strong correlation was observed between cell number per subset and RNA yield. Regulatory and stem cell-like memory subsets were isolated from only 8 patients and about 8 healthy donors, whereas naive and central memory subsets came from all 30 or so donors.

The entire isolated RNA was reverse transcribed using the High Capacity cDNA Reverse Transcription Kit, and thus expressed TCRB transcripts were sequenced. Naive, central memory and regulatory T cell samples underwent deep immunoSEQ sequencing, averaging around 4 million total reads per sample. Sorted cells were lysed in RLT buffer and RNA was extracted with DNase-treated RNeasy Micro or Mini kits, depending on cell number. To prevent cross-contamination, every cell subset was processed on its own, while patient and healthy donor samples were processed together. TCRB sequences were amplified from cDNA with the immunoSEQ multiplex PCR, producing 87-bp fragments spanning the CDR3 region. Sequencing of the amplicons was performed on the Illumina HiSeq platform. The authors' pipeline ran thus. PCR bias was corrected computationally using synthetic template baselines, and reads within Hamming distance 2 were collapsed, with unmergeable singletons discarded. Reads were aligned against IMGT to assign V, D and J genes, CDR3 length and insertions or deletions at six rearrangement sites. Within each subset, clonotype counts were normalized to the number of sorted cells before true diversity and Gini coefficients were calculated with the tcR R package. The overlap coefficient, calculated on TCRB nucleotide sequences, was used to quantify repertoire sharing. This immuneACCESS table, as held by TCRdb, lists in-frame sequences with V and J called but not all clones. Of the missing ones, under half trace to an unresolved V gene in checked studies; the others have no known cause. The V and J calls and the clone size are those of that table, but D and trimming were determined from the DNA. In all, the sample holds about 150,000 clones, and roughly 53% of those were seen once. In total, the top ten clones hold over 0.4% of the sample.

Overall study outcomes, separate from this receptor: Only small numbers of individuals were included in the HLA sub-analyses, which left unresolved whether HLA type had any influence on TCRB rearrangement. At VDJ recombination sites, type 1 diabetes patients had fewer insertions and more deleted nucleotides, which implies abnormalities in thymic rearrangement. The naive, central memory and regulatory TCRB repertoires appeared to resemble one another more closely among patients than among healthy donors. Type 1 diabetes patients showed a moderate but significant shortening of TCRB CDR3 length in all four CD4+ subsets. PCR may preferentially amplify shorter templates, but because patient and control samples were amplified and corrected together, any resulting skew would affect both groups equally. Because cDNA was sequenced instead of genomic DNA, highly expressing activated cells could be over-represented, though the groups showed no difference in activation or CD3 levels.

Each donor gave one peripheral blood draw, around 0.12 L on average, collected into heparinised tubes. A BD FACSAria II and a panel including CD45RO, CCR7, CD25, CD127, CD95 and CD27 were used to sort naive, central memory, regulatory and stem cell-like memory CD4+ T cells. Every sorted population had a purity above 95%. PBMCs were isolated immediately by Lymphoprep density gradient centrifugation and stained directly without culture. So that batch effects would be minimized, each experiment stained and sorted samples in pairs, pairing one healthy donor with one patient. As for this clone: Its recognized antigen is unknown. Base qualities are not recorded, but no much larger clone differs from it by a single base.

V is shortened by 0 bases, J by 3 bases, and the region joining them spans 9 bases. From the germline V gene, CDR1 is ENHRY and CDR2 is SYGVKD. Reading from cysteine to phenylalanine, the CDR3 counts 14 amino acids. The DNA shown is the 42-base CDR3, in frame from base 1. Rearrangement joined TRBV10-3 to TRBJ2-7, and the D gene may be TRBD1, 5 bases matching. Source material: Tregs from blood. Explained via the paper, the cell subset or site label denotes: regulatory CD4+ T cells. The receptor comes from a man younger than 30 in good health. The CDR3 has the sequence CAISESLDSYEQYF. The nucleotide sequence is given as TGTGCCATCAGTGAGTCGCTAGACAGCTACGAGCAGTACTTC.